This T cell receptor beta chain was recorded in a study of T-cell memory formation after mild COVID-19. Across the whole study: Clustering of TCRs was largely donor specific. General study findings and limits: Shrinking CD4+ clones resided mostly in CM and EM, and CD8+ ones in EMRA. What remained unconfirmed was the SARS-CoV-2 specificity of second-wave clones peaking on day 37. Pre-infection memory harbored some responding clones, suggesting cross-reactive memory joined.

TCRdb called the 5' RACE reads again in MiXCR, with one record for every CDR3 protein. The sample includes approximately 400,000 distinct CDR3 sequences, approximately 18% of them seen just once. With V trimmed by 9 bases and J by 2 bases, 9 bases remained unmatched. Germline values: CDR1 SGHNT, CDR2 YYREEE (reference sequence). This CDR3 comprises 15 residues. This clonotype was recorded a few times. Its target is not known. The receptor's source is a man aged 18 to 35 who had mild COVID-19 (a few samples of this study predate the infection). Cell type and time point are not known. What was sequenced was PBMCs or a T cell subset sorted from them (not recorded which). This rearrangement joins TRBV5-4 to TRBJ2-2; TRBD1 matches 8 bases. This CDR3 is CATGRGQGNTGELFF. The DNA for the CDR3 is TGTGCCACCGGGCGTGGACAGGGTAACACCGGGGAGCTGTTTTTT.